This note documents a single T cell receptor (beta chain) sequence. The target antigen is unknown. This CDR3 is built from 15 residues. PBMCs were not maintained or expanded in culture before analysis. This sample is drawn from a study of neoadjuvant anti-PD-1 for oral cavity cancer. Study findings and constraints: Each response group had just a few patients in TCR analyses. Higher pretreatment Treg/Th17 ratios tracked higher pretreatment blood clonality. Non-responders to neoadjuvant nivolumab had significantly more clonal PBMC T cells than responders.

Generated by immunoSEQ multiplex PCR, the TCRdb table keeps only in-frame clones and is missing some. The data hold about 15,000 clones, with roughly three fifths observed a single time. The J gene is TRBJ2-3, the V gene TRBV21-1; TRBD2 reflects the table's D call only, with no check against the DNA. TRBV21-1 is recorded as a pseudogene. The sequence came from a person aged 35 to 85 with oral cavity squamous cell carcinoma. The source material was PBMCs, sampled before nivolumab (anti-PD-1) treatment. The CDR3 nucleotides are TGTGCCAGCAGCAAAACGCGCCTGAGGAGCCATACGCAGTATTTT. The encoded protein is CASSKTRLRSHTQYF.